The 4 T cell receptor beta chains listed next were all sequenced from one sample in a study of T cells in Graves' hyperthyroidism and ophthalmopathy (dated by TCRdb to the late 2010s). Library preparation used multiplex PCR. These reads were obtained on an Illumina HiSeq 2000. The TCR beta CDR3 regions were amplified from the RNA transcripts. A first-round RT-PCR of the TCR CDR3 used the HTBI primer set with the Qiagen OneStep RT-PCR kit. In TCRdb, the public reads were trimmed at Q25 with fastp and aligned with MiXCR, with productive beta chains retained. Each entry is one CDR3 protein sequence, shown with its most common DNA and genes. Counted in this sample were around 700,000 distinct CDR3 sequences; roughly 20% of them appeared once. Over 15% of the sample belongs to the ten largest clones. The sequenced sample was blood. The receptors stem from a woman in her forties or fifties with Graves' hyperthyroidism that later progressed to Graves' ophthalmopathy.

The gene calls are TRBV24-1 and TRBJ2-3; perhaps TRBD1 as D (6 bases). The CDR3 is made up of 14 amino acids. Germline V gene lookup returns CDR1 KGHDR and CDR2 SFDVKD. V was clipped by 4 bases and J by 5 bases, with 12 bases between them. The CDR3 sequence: CATSDRQGRDTQYF. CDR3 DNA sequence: TGTGCCACCAGTGACCGCCAGGGGAGAGATACGCAGTATTTT.

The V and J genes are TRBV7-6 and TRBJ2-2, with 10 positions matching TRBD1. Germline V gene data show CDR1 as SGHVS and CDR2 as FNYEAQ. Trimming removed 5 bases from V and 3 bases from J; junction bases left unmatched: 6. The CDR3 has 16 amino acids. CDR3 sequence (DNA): TGTGCCAGCAGCGCCCCCGGGACAGGGGACACCGGGGAGCTGTTTTTT. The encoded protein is CASSAPGTGDTGELFF.

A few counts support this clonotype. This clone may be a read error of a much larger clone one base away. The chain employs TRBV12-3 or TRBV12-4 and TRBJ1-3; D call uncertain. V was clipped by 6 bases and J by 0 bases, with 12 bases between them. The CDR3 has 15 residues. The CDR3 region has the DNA TGTGCCAGCAGCGTCCCGGCGGACTCTGGAAACACCATATATTTT. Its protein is CASSVPADSGNTIYF.

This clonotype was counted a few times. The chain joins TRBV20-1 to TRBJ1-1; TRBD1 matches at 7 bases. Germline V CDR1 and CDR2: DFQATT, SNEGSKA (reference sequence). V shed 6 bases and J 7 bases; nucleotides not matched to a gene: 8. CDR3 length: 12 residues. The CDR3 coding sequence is TGCAGTGCCCTATGGACAGGAGTTGAAGCTTTCTTT. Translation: CSALWTGVEAFF.